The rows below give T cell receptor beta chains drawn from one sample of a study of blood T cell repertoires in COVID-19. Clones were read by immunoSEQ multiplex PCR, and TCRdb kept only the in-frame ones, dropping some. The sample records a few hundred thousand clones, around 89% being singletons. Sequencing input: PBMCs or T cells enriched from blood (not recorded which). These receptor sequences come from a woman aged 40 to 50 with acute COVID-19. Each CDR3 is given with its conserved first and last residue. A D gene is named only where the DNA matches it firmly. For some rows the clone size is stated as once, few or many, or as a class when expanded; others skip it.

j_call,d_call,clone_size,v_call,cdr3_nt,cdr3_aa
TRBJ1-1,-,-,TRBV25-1,TGTGCCAGCAGTGATCGCGAAGGGGCCGGGAACACTGAAGCTTTCTTT,CASSDREGAGNTEAFF
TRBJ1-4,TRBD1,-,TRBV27,TGTGCCAGCAGTTCCGGGACAGGGGCCGAAAAACTGTTTTTT,CASSSGTGAEKLFF
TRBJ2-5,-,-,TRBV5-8,TGTGCCAGCAGCTTGGCCGAGGGACTCCTGTACCAAGAGACCCAGTACTTC,CASSLAEGLLYQETQYF
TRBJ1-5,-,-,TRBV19,TGTGCCAGTCTGCGGGGTAGCAATCAGCCCCAGCATTTT,CASLRGSNQPQHF
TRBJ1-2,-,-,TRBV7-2,TGTGCCAGCAGCTCTTATCCCCCTTCCGGCTACACCTTC,CASSSYPPSGYTF
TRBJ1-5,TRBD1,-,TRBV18,TGTGCCAGCTCACTGGGACAGGGCGTGGTTCAGCCCCAGCATTTT,CASSLGQGVVQPQHF
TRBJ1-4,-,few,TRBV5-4,TGTGCCAGCAGCTCGGACAGATGGGAAAAACTGTTTTTT,CASSSDRWEKLFF
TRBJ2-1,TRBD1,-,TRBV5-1,TGCGCCAGCAGCTTGGAAGGGGACAGCTACAATGAGCAGTTCTTC,CASSLEGDSYNEQFF
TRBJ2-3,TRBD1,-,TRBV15,TGTGCCACCAGCACAGGGGGAGGCACAGATACGCAGTATTTT,CATSTGGGTDTQYF
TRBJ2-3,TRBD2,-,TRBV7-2,TGTGCCAGCAGCTTAGTTGGAGCGGGAGCAGGAGATACGCAGTATTTT,CASSLVGAGAGDTQYF
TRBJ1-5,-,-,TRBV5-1,TGCGCCAGCAAACTTGAAGCAGGGAATCAGCCCCAGCATTTT,CASKLEAGNQPQHF
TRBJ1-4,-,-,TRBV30,TGTGCCTGGAGTTCGAGGGTCTCGGAAAAACTGTTTTTT,CAWSSRVSEKLFF